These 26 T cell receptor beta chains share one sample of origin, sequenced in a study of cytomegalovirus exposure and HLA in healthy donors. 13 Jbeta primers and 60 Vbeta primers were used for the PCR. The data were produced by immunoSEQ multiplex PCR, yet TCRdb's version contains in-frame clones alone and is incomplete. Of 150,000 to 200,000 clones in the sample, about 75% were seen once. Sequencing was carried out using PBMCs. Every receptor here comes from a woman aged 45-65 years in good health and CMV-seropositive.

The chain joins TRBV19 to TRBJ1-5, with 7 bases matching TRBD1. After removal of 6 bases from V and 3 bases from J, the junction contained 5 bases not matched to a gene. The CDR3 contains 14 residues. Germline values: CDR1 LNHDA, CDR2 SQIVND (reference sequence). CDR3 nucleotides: TGTGCCAGTAGGACAGGGACCTTCAATCAGCCCCAGCATTTT. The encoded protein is CASRTGTFNQPQHF.

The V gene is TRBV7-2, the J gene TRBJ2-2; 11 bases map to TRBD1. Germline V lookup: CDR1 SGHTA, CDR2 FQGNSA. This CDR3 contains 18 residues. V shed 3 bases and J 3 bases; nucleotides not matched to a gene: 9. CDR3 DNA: TGTGCCAGCAGCTTTCCGGACAGGGGGCATATTGACACCGGGGAGCTGTTTTTT. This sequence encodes CASSFPDRGHIDTGELFF.

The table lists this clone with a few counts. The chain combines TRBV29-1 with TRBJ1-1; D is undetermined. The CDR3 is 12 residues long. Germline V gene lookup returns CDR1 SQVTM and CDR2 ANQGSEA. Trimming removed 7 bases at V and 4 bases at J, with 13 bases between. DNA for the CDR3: TGCAGCGCTAGCTTGTTTATCACTGAAGCTTTCTTT. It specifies CSASLFITEAFF. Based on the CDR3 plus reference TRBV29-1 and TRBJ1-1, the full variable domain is SAVISQKPSRDICQRGTSLTIQCQVDSQVTMMFWYRQQPGQSLTLIATANQGSEATYESGFVIDKFPISRPNLTFSTLTVSNMSPEDSSIYLCSASLFITEAFFGQGTRLTVV.

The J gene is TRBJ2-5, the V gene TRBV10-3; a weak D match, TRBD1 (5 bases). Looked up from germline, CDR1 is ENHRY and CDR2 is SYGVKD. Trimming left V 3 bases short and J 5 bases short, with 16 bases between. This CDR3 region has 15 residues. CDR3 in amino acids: CAISDARDGFETQYF. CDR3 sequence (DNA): TGTGCCATCAGTGATGCCAGGGATGGTTTTGAGACCCAGTACTTC.

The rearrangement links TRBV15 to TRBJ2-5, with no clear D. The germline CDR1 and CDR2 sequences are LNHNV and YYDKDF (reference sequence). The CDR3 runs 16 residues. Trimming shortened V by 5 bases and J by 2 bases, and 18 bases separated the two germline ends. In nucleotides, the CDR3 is TGTGCCACCAGCGACCTTTGGCTCGACAAACAAGAGACCCAGTACTTC. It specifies CATSDLWLDKQETQYF.

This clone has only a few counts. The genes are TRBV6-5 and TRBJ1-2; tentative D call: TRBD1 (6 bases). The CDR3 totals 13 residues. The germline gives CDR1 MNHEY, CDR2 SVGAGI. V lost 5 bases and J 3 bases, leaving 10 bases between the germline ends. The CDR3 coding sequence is TGTGCCAGCAGTCGCGACAGGTACTATGGCTACACCTTC. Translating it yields CASSRDRYYGYTF.

The CDR3 bases are TGTGCCAGCAGCGTAGGGACTAGGCGCCTGACAGATACGCAGTATTTT. It yields the protein CASSVGTRRLTDTQYF. V and J are TRBV9 and TRBJ2-3; TRBD2 matches 7 bases. CDR3 length: 16 amino acids. Germline CDR1 is SGDLS and CDR2 is YYNGEE. The trim removed 0 bases at V and 3 bases at J, leaving 7 bases unmatched. The full variable domain, rest sourced from reference TRBV9 and TRBJ2-3, is DSGVTQTPKHLITATGQRVTLRCSPRSGDLSVYWYQQSLDQGLQFLIQYYNGEERAKGNILERFSAQQFPDLHSELNLSSLELGDSALYFCASSVGTRRLTDTQYFGPGTRLTVL.

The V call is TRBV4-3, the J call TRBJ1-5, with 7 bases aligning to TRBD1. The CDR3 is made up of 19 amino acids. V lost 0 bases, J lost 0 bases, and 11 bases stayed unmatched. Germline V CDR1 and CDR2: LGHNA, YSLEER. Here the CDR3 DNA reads TGCGCCAGCAGCCAAGAGAGGGCAGGGGGAGGTTATAGCAATCAGCCCCAGCATTTT. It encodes CASSQERAGGGYSNQPQHF.

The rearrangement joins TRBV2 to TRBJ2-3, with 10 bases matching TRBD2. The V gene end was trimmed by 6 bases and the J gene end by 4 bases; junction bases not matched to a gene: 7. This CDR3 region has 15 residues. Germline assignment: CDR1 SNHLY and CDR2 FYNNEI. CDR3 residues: CASRLAGVLSDTQYF. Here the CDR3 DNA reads TGTGCCAGCAGGCTAGCGGGAGTATTATCAGATACGCAGTATTTT.

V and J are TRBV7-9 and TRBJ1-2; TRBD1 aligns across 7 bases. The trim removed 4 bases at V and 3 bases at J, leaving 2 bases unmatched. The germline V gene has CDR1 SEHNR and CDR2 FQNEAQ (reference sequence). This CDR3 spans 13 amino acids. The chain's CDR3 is CASSSTGDYGYTF. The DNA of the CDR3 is TGTGCCAGCAGCTCTACAGGGGACTATGGCTACACCTTC.

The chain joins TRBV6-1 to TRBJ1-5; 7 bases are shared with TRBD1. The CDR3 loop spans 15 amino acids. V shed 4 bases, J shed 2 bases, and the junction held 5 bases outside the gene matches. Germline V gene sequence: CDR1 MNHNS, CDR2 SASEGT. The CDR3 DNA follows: TGTGCCAGCAGTGTGAGACAGGGCGGCAATCAGCCCCAGCATTTT. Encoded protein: CASSVRQGGNQPQHF.

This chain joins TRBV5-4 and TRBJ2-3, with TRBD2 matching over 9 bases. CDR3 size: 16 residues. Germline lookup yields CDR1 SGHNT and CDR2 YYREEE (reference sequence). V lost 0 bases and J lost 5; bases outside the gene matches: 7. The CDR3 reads CASSLVAGGRGDTQYF. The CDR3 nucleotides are TGTGCCAGCAGCTTGGTGGCGGGAGGGCGAGGAGATACGCAGTATTTT.

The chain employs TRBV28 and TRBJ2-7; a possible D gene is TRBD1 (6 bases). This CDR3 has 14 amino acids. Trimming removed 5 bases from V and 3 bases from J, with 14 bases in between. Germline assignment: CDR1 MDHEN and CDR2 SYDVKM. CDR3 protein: CASSPPGQYYEQYF. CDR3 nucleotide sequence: TGTGCCAGCAGTCCGCCGGGACAATACTACGAGCAGTACTTC.

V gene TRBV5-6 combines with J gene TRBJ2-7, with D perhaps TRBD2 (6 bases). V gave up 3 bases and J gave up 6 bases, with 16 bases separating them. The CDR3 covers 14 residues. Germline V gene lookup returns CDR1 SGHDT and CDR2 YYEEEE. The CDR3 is CASSSGTSRSEQYF. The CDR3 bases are TGTGCCAGCAGCTCCGGGACTTCTCGATCCGAGCAGTACTTC.

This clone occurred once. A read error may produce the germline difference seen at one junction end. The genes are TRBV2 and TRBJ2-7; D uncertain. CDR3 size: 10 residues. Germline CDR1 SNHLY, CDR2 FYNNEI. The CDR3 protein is CASRQFEEYF. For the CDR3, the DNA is TGTGCCAGCAGGCAGTTCGAGGAGTACTTC.

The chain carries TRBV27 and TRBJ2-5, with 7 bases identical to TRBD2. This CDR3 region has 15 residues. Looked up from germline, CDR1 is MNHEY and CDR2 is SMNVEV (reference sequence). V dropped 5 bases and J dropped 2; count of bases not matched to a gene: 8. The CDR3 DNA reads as TGTGCCAGCAGTGATCTAGCGGACGATCAAGAGACCCAGTACTTC. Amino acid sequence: CASSDLADDQETQYF.

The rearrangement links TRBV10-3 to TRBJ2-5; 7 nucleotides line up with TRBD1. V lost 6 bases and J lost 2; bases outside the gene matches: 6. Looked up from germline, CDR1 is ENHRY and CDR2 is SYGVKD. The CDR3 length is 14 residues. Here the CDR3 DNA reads TGTGCCATCAGAACAACAGGGGCTCAAGAGACCCAGTACTTC. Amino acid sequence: CAIRTTGAQETQYF.

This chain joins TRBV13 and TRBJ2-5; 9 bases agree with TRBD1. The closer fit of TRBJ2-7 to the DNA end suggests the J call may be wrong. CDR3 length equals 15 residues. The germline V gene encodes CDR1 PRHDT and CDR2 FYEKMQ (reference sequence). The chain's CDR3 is CASSSGQGLSYEQYF. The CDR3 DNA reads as TGTGCCAGCAGCTCGGGACAGGGTTTAAGTTACGAGCAGTACTTC.

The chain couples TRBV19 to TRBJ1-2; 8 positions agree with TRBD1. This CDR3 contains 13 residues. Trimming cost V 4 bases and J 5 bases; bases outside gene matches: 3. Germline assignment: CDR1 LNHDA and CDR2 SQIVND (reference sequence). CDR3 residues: CASSTRTGYGYTF. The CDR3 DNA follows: TGTGCCAGTAGTACCCGGACAGGGTATGGCTACACCTTC.

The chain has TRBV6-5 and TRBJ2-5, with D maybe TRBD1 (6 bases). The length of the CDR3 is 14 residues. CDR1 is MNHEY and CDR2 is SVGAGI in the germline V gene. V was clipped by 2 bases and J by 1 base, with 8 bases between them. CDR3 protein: CASSYLTGQETQYF. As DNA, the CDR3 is TGTGCCAGCAGTTACCTGACAGGCCAAGAGACCCAGTACTTC.

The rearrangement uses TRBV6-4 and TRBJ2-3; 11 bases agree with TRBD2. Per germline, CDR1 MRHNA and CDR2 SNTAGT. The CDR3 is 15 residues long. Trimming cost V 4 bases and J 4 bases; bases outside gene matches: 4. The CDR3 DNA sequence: TGTGCCAGCAGTGTCGGACTAGCGGGCCCAGATACGCAGTATTTT. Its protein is CASSVGLAGPDTQYF.

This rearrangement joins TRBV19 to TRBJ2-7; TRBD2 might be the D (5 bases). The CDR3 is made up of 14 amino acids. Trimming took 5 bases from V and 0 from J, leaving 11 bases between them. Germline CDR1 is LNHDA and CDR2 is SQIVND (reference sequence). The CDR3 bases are TGTGCCAGTAGTCGACCCGCGGGCTCCTACGAGCAGTACTTC. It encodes CASSRPAGSYEQYF.

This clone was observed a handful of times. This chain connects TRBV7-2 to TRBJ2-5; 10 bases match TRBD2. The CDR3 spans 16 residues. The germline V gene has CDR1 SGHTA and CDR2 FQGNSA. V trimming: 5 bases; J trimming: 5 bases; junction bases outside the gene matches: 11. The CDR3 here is CASSPSRAGGLETQYF. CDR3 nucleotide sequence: TGTGCCAGCAGCCCAAGCAGAGCGGGGGGGCTTGAGACCCAGTACTTC.

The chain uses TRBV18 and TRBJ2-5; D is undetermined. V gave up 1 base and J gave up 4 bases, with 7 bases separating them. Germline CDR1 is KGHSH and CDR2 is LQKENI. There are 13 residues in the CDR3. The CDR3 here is CASSPLYGETQYF. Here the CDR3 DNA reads TGTGCCAGCTCACCACTGTACGGAGAGACCCAGTACTTC.

The CDR3 protein is CASSLGQGDQPQHF. The CDR3, as DNA: TGCGCCAGCAGCCTTGGACAGGGAGATCAGCCCCAGCATTTT. This sequence joins TRBV5-1 and TRBJ1-5; 8 bases are a match to TRBD1. This CDR3 region has 14 residues. Germline V gene data show CDR1 as SGHRS and CDR2 as YFSETQ. With 4 bases clipped from V and 5 bases from J, the junction kept 5 bases outside the gene matches.

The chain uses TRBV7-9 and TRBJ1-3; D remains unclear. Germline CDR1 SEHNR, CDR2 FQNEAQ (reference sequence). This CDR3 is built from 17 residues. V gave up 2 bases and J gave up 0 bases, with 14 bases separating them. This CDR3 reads CASSLPVGVGSGNTIYF. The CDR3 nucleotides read TGTGCCAGCAGCTTACCGGTCGGGGTGGGCTCTGGAAACACCATATATTTT.